This is a list of T cell receptor beta chains from one sample in a study of cytomegalovirus exposure and HLA in healthy donors. Sequenced by immunoSEQ multiplex PCR; TCRdb stores in-frame clones only, minus some. The sample lists under 200,000 clones, roughly four fifths occurring once. The sequenced sample consisted of PBMCs. The receptors shown here come from a female donor in good health and CMV-seronegative. Both conserved end residues are part of each CDR3. D genes are given only for firm matches. Size is omitted from some rows. Given values are once, few, many or a class for expanded clones.

d_call	j_call	cdr3_length	clone_size	v_call	cdr3_nt	cdr3_aa
.	TRBJ1-1	11	.	TRBV18	TGTGCCAGCTCACCGCGGGGTGAAGCTTTCTTT	CASSPRGEAFF
.	TRBJ1-2	16	few	TRBV7-2	TGTGCCAGCAGCTTAGAGACCGGGACTTCTAAAGCAGGCTACACCTTC	CASSLETGTSKAGYTF
.	TRBJ1-3	15	.	TRBV11-2	TGTGCCAGCAGCTGGGGGGTAGCCTCTGGAAACACCATATATTTT	CASSWGVASGNTIYF
TRBD1	TRBJ2-2	15	.	TRBV6-6	TGTGCCAGCGGCTTAACAGGGGGCAGGACCGGGGAGCTGTTTTTT	CASGLTGGRTGELFF
TRBD2	TRBJ2-1	14	.	TRBV6-5	TGTGCCAGCAGCCCCGGGGGGTCCTACAATGAGCAGTTCTTC	CASSPGGSYNEQFF
.	TRBJ2-7	14	.	TRBV11-2	TGTGCCAGCAGCTTACTTCCCGGAGCCTACGAGCAGTACTTC	CASSLLPGAYEQYF
TRBD1	TRBJ1-4	14	once	TRBV6-5	TGTGCCAGCAGGACAGGGCTTTTAAATGAAAAACTGTTTTTT	CASRTGLLNEKLFF
.	TRBJ2-5	15	.	TRBV15	TGTGCCACCAGCAGAGCTTTTGCGGGCGGGGAGACCCAGTACTTC	CATSRAFAGGETQYF
TRBD2	TRBJ2-7	13	.	TRBV11-1	TGTGCCACCCGGGGGGGTGACTCCTACGAGCAGTACTTC	CATRGGDSYEQYF
TRBD1	TRBJ1-5	16	.	TRBV28	TGTGCCAGCAGTTTAAGCGGGACAGGGGCTCCTCAGCCCCAGCATTTT	CASSLSGTGAPQPQHF
.	TRBJ2-5	13	.	TRBV11-3	TGTGCCAGCAGCTTAGATCTGCGGCAGCCCCAGTACTTC	CASSLDLRQPQYF